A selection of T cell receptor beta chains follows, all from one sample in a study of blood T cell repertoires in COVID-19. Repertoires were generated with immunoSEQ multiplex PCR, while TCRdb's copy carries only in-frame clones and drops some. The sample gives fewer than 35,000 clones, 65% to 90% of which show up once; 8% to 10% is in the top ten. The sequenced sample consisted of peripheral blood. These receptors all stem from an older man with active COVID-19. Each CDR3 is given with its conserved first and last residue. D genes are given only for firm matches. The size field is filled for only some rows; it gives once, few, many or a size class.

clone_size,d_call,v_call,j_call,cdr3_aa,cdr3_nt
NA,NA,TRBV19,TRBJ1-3,CASSSIRQERNTIYF,TGTGCCAGTAGTTCCATTCGACAGGAAAGAAACACCATATATTTT
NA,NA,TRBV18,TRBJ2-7,CASSPPVQSGEQYF,TGTGCCAGCTCACCTCCCGTCCAATCGGGCGAGCAGTACTTC
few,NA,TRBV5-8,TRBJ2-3,CASSFRQAKDTQYF,TGTGCCAGCAGCTTTAGACAGGCTAAGGATACGCAGTATTTT
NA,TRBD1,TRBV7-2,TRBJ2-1,CASSLGMGQGFEQFF,TGTGCCAGCAGCTTAGGTATGGGACAGGGGTTTGAGCAGTTCTTC
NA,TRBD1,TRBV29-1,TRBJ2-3,CSVDRGPSGADTQYF,TGCAGCGTAGACAGGGGCCCGTCGGGGGCAGATACGCAGTATTTT
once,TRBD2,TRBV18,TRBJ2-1,CASSEIYVLNQRGSSYNEQFF,TGTGCCAGCTCAGAGATCTATGTGCTCAATCAGCGGGGGAGCTCCTACAATGAGCAGTTCTTC
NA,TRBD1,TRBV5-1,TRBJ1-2,CASSRGQDGYTF,TGCGCCAGCAGCCGGGGACAGGATGGCTACACCTTC
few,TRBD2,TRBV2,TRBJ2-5,CASSPRLAGQETQYF,TGTGCCAGCAGTCCCCGACTAGCGGGGCAAGAGACCCAGTACTTC
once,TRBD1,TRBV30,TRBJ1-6,CAWRGQGSFYNSPLHF,TGTGCCTGGAGGGGACAGGGATCGTTTTATAATTCACCCCTCCACTTT
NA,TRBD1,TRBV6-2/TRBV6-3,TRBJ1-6,CASSYSFSGQASPLHF,TGTGCCAGCAGTTACTCTTTTTCCGGACAGGCGTCACCCCTCCACTTT
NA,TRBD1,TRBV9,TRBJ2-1,CASSVLGTGTYNEQFF,TGTGCCAGCAGCGTCCTCGGGACAGGGACGTACAATGAGCAGTTCTTC
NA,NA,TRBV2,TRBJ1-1,CASSVTTVNTEAFF,TGTGCCAGCAGTGTGACGACAGTGAACACTGAAGCTTTCTTT
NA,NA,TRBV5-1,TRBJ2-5,CASSLEEGRGFGETQYF,TGCGCCAGCAGCTTGGAAGAGGGCAGGGGTTTTGGGGAGACCCAGTACTTC
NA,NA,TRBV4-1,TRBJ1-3,CASSAGGYGNTIYF,TGCGCCAGCAGCGCTGGGGGGTATGGAAACACCATATATTTT
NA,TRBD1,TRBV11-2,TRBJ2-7,CASSLVGTATYEQYF,TGTGCCAGCAGCTTAGTCGGGACAGCGACCTACGAGCAGTACTTC
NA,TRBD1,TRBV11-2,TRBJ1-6,CASSLDRVTNSPLHF,TGTGCCAGCAGCCTCGACAGGGTGACTAATTCACCCCTCCACTTT
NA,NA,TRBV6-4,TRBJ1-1,CASSYRRDTEAFF,TGTGCCAGCAGTTACCGACGGGACACTGAAGCTTTCTTT
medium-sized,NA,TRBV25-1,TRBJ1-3,CASSEGGYSGNTIYF,TGTGCCAGCAGTGAGGGGGGTTACTCTGGAAACACCATATATTTT
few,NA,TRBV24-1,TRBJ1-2,CATSDLPPANYGYTF,TGTGCCACCAGTGATTTGCCCCCAGCTAACTATGGCTACACCTTC
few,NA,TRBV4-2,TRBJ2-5,CASSQLSRDQETQYF,TGTGCCAGCAGCCAACTCAGCCGGGACCAAGAGACCCAGTACTTC
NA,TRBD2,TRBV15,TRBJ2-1,CATSRDRSASGANEQFF,TGTGCCACCAGCAGAGATCGGTCGGCTAGCGGGGCGAATGAGCAGTTCTTC
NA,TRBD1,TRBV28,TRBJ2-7,CASSSGGRDEQYF,TGTGCCAGCAGCTCAGGGGGCAGGGACGAGCAGTACTTC
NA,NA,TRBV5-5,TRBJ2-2,CASSLIRGNTGELFF,TGTGCCAGCAGCTTGATCAGGGGAAACACCGGGGAGCTGTTTTTT
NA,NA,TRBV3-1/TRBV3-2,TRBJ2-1,CASSLTGSSYNEQFF,TGTGCCAGCAGCCTAACAGGTAGCTCCTACAATGAGCAGTTCTTC
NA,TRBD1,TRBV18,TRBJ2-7,CASSLGTGAFSYEQYF,TGTGCCAGCTCACTAGGGACAGGGGCCTTCTCCTACGAGCAGTACTTC
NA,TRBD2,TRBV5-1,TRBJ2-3,CASSLGTSRTTDTQYF,TGCGCCAGCAGCTTGGGGACTAGCCGTACCACAGATACGCAGTATTTT
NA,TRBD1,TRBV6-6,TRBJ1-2,CASSPSQGGYGYTF,TGTGCCAGCAGTCCTTCACAGGGGGGCTATGGCTACACCTTC
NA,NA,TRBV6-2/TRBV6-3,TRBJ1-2,CASSQTGMGGYTF,TGTGCCAGCAGCCAGACCGGGATGGGAGGCTACACCTTC
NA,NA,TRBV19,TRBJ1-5,CASTRTPYSNQPQHF,TGTGCCAGTACCCGGACACCGTATAGCAATCAGCCCCAGCATTTT